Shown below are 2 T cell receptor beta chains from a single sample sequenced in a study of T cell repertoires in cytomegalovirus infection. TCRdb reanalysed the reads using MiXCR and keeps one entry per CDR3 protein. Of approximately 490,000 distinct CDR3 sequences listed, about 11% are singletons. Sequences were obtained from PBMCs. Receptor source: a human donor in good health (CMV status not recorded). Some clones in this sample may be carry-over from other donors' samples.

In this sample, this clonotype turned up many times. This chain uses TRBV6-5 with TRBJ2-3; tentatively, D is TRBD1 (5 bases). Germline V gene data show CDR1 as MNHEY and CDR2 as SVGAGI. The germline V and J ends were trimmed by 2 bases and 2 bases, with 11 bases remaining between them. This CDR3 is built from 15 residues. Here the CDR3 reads CASSYLAGSTDTQYF. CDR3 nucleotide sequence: TGTGCCAGCAGTTACCTGGCAGGGTCCACAGATACGCAGTATTTT.

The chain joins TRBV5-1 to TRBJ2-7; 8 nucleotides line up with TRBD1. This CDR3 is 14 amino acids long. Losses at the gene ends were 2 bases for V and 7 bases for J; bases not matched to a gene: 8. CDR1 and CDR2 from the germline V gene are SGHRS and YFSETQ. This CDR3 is CASSLGQGAREQYF. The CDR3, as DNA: TGCGCCAGCAGCTTAGGGCAGGGGGCGCGAGAGCAGTACTTC.